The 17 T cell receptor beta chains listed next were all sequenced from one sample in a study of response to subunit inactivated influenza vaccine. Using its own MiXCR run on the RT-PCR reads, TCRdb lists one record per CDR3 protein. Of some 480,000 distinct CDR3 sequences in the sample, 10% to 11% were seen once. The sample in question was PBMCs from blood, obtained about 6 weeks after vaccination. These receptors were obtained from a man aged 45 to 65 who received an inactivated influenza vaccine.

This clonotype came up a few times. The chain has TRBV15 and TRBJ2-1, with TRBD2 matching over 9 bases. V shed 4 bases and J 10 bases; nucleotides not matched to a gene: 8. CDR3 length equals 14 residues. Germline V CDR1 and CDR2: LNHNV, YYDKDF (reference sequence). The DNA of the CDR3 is TGTGCCACCAGCAAAGCGGGGGGTAGGCTGGAGCAGTTCTTC. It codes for CATSKAGGRLEQFF. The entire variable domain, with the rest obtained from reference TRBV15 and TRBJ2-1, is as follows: DAMVIQNPRYQVTQFGKPVTLSCSQTLNHNVMYWYQQKSSQAPKLLFHYYDKDFNNEADTPDNFQSRRPNTSFCFLDIRSPGLGDTAMYLCATSKAGGRLEQFFGPGTRLTVL.

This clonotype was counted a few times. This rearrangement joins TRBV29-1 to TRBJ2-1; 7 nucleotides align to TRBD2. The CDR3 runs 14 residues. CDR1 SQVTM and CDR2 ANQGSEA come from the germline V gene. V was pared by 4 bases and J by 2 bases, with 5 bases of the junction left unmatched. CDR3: CSVAGLAAYNEQFF. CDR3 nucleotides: TGCAGCGTTGCTGGTCTAGCGGCCTACAATGAGCAGTTCTTC.

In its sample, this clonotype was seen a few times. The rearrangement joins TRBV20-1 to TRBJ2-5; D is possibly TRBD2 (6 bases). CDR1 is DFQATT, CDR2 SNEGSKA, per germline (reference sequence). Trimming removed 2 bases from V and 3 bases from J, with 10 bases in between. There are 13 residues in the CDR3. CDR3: CSARQTSKETQYF. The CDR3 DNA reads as TGCAGTGCTAGACAGACTAGTAAAGAGACCCAGTACTTC.

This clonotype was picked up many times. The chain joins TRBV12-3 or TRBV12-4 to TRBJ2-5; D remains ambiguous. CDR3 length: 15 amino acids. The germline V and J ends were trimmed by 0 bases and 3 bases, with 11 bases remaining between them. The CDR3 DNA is TGTGCCAGCAGTTTAGCGTTAAGAAAGAAAGAGACCCAGTACTTC. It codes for CASSLALRKKETQYF.

The CDR3 coding sequence is TGTGCCAGCAGTCCGCCGGGGCGAAACACTGAAGCTTTCTTT. Translation gives CASSPPGRNTEAFF. The genes are TRBV28 and TRBJ1-1; weak D call: TRBD1 (5 bases). Trimming stripped 5 bases from V and 2 bases from J, with 12 bases between. The CDR3 covers 14 residues. Germline V gene sequence: CDR1 MDHEN, CDR2 SYDVKM.

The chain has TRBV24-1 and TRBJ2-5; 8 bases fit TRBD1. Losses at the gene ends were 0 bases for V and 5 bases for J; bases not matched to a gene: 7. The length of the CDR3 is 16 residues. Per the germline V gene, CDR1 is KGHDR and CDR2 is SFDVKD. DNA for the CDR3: TGTGCCACCAGTGATTTGACCCGGACAGGGTATGAGACCCAGTACTTC. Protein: CATSDLTRTGYETQYF.

The CDR3: CSARDTASQYF. The CDR3, as DNA: TGCAGTGCTAGGGACACTGCATCGCAGTATTTT. The rearrangement joins TRBV20-1 to TRBJ2-3; TRBD1 is a possible D gene (5 bases). The CDR3 is 11 residues long. The germline V and J ends were trimmed by 3 bases and 10 bases, with 11 bases remaining between them. Germline loops: CDR1 DFQATT, CDR2 SNEGSKA (reference sequence).

The CDR3 loop reads CASSTRDPQETQYF. The DNA for the CDR3 is TGTGCCAGCAGCACCCGGGACCCTCAAGAGACCCAGTACTTC. The genes are TRBV7-2 and TRBJ2-5; either TRBD1 or TRBD2 may fit D (5 bases each). This CDR3 has 14 amino acids. The V end was cut by 5 bases, the J end by 2 bases, with 12 bases between. CDR1 is SGHTA and CDR2 is FQGNSA in the germline V gene.

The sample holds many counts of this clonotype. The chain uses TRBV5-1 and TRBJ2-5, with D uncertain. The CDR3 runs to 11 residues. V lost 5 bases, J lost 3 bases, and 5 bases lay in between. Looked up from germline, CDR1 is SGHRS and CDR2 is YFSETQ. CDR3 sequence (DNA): TGCGCCAGCAGACAAAAAGAGACCCAGTACTTC. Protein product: CASRQKETQYF.

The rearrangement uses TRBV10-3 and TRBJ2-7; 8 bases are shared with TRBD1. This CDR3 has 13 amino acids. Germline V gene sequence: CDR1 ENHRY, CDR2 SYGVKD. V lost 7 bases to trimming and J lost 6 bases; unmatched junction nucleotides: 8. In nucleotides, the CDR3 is TGTGCCATCAAAACAGGGGGAGGAGGCGAGCAGTACTTC. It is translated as CAIKTGGGGEQYF.

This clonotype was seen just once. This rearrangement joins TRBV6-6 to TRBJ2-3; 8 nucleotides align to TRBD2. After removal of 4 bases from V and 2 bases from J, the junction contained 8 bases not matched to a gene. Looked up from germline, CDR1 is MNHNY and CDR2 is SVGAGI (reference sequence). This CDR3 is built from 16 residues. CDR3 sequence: CASSSRGDSVTDTQYF. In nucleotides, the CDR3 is TGTGCCAGCAGTTCGCGGGGGGACTCGGTCACAGATACGCAGTATTTT.

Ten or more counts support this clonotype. CDR3 sequence reads: CSMSGTDTQYF. CDR3 in DNA: TGCAGCATGAGCGGGACAGATACGCAGTATTTT. V is TRBV29-1 and J is TRBJ2-3; a possible D gene is TRBD2 (6 bases). Looked up from germline, CDR1 is SQVTM and CDR2 is ANQGSEA. Deletions cut 8 bases from V and 3 bases from J, with 9 bases between. This CDR3 has 11 residues.

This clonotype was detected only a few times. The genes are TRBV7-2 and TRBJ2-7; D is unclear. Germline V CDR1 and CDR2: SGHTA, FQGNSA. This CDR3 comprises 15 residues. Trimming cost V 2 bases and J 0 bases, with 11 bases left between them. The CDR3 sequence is CASSLQAVSSYEQYF. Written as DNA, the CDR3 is TGTGCCAGCAGCTTACAGGCAGTGAGCTCCTACGAGCAGTACTTC. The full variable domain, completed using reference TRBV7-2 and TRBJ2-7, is GAGVSQSPSNKVTEKGKDVELRCDPISGHTALYWYRQSLGQGLEFLIYFQGNSAPDKSGLPSDRFSAERTGGSVSTLTIQRTQQEDSAVYLCASSLQAVSSYEQYFGPGTRLTVT.

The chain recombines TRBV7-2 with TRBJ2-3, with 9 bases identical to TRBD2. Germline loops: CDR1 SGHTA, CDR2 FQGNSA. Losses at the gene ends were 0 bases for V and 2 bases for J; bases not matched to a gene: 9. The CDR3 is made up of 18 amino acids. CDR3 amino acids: CASSLAPGAGGPTDTQYF. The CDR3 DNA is TGTGCCAGCAGCTTAGCGCCTGGGGCGGGAGGGCCCACAGATACGCAGTATTTT.

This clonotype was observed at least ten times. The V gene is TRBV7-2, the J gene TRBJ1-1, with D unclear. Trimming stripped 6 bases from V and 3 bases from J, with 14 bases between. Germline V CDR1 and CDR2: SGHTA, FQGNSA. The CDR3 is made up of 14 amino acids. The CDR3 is CASSPNRKHTEAFF. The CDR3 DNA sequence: TGTGCCAGCAGTCCCAACAGAAAACACACTGAAGCTTTCTTT.

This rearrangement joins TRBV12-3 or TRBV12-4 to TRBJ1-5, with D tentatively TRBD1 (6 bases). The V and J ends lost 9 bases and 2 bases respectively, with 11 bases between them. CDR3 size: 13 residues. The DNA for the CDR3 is TGTGCCAGTGGGGGCTCTGGCAATCAGCCCCAGCATTTT. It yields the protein CASGGSGNQPQHF.

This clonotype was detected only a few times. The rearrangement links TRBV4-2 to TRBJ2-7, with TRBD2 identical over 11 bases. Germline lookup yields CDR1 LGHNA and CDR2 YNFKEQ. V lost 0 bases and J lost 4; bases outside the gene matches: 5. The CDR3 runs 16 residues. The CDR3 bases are TGTGCCAGCAGCCAAGAGGTAGCGGGGGGGGTTTACGAGCAGTACTTC. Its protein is CASSQEVAGGVYEQYF.